This TCR beta chain emerged from a study of blood T cell repertoires in COVID-19. Study background: The study drew acute and convalescent COVID-19 samples from the United States, Italy and Spain. Nucleic acid was either cDNA or gDNA, and it came from T cells, B-cell-depleted T cells, or PBMCs.

Original methodology: It was from reference gene primer amplification that nucleated cell counts were estimated. TCRdb keeps only in-frame clones here, not all; method: immunoSEQ multiplex PCR. V, J and clone size derive from that table, while D and trimming were established from the DNA sequence. In the table there are 150,000 to 200,000 clones, over 70% of which are singletons. This clone was observed once. This CDR3 spans 17 amino acids. With 4 bases clipped from V and 2 bases from J, the junction kept 14 bases outside the gene matches. CDR1 and CDR2 from the germline V gene are LNHDA and SQIVND (reference sequence).

The material sequenced was PBMCs or T cells enriched from blood (not recorded which). This rearrangement joins TRBV19 to TRBJ2-7; the match to TRBD1 covers 7 bases. This TCR was sampled from a woman between 40 and 55 years old with acute COVID-19. The CDR3 sequence is CASSTDYRGDLTYEQYF. The CDR3 bases are TGTGCCAGTAGTACGGATTACAGGGGAGACCTCACCTACGAGCAGTACTTC. The full variable domain, in which reference TRBV19 and TRBJ2-7 provide the parts outside the CDR3, is DGGITQSPKYLFRKEGQNVTLSCEQNLNHDAMYWYRQDPGQGLRLIYYSQIVNDFQKGDIAEGYSVSREKKESFPLTVTSAQKNPTAFYLCASSTDYRGDLTYEQYFGPGTRLTVT.